The 18 T cell receptor beta chains below were found in one sample sequenced in a study of T cell clusters in autoimmune cytopenias. TRB rearrangements were amplified by touch-down multiplex PCR with mixed TRB-A/B primers. TCRdb processed the multiplex PCR reads again and assigns one entry to each CDR3 protein, with no DNA. The sample totals approximately 3,000 distinct CDR3 sequences. Each sample's input was around 250 ng genomic DNA, some 40,000 genome equivalents. The specimen sequenced was peripheral blood. Receptor source: a human donor with an autoimmune cytopenia or autoimmune hepatitis (not recorded which).

This clonotype is deemed large (0.1 to 1%) by its frequency. The gene calls are TRBV6-2 or TRBV6-3 and TRBJ2-3. The CDR3 has 14 amino acids. CDR1 is MNHEY and CDR2 is SVGEGT in the germline V gene. CDR3 residues: CASSYSTSTDTQYF.

The rearrangement uses TRBV6-5 and TRBJ2-1; TCRdb proposes TRBD1, but this gene call is untestable without DNA. Germline values: CDR1 MNHEY, CDR2 SVGAGI. The CDR3 has 17 residues. CDR3 amino acids: CASLGQGALGGDNEQFF.

This chain joins TRBV28 and TRBJ2-5; TCRdb reports TRBD1, a call that lacks DNA to check it against. The CDR3 extends over 14 amino acids. CDR1 is MDHEN and CDR2 is SYDVKM in the germline V gene. The CDR3 loop reads CASSLAGGRETQYF.

Judged by frequency, this clonotype is medium-sized. The genes are TRBV5-1 and TRBJ2-2; the D call of TRBD2 rests on TCRdb alone, since no DNA is present to check it. Germline V gives CDR1 SGHRS, CDR2 YFSETQ. The CDR3 length is 14 residues. CDR3 protein: CASLERGASGELFF.

The J gene is TRBJ2-7, the V gene TRBV25-1; absent DNA, TCRdb's TRBD2 call cannot be checked. CDR1 is MGHDK and CDR2 is SYGVNS in the germline V gene. This CDR3 has 13 residues. The CDR3 sequence: CASSEKGGWEQYF.

Measured by frequency, this clonotype is medium-sized. The CDR3 is CASRDRGFSGANVLTF. The V call is TRBV27, the J call TRBJ2-6; the D call of TRBD1 rests on TCRdb alone, since no DNA is present to check it. The CDR3 runs 16 residues. The germline CDR1 and CDR2 sequences are MNHEY and SMNVEV (reference sequence).

By frequency, this clonotype registers medium-sized. The chain joins TRBV30 to TRBJ1-5; TCRdb picks TRBD1, but there is no DNA to check that call. Germline V gene data show CDR1 as GTSNPN and CDR2 as SVGIG (reference sequence). The CDR3 spans 14 residues. The CDR3: CAWTGGSGNQPQHF.

J is TRBJ2-2 and V is TRBV20-1; TCRdb's D gene call, TRBD1, goes unchecked for lack of DNA. The CDR3 covers 15 residues. Germline V gives CDR1 DFQATT, CDR2 SNEGSKA (reference sequence). CDR3 residues: CSAQGFGMSTGELFF.

CDR3 amino acids: CAWGDRGHDTGELFF. The chain uses TRBV30 and TRBJ2-2; TCRdb indicates TRBD1, and absent DNA this call remains unverified. Germline assignment: CDR1 GTSNPN and CDR2 SVGIG (reference sequence). The CDR3 consists of 15 residues.

By frequency, this clonotype registers medium-sized. The V and J genes are TRBV18 and TRBJ1-3. This CDR3 region has 16 residues. Per the germline V gene, CDR1 is KGHSH and CDR2 is LQKENI. This chain's CDR3 is CASSPPWAVGGNTIYF.

This sequence joins TRBV14 and TRBJ2-7. The CDR3 length is 12 residues. Germline V lookup: CDR1 SGHDN, CDR2 FVKESK. CDR3: CASSHNTYEQYF.

In terms of frequency, this clonotype is large. The chain uses TRBV29-1 and TRBJ2-1. The CDR3 consists of 12 residues. CDR1 is SQVTM and CDR2 is ANQGSEA in the germline V gene. The CDR3 is CSVLTIYNEQFF.

J is TRBJ2-1 and V is TRBV9; TCRdb outputs TRBD1, but without DNA this stays unchecked. CDR1 and CDR2 (germline): SGDLS, YYNGEE. This CDR3 comprises 12 residues. This CDR3 is CASTSRGGEQFF.

Frequency places this clonotype as medium-sized. The V call is TRBV19, the J call TRBJ1-2. Germline V CDR1 and CDR2: LNHDA, SQIVND (reference sequence). CDR3 length: 13 residues. CDR3 sequence reads: CASSILVEAGYTF.

The chain employs TRBV7-2 and TRBJ1-1. CDR1 is SGHTA, CDR2 FQGNSA, per germline. This CDR3 has 16 amino acids. CDR3 sequence reads: CASSLKRYSGNTEAFF. The variable domain in full, completed from reference TRBV7-2 and TRBJ1-1, reads GAGVSQSPSNKVTEKGKDVELRCDPISGHTALYWYRQSLGQGLEFLIYFQGNSAPDKSGLPSDRFSAERTGGSVSTLTIQRTQQEDSAVYLCASSLKRYSGNTEAFFGQGTRLTVV.

The chain carries TRBV18 and TRBJ1-1. The CDR3 contains 15 residues. Germline V CDR1 and CDR2: KGHSH, LQKENI. CDR3 protein: CASSPFSDQNTEAFF.

Measured by frequency, this clonotype is medium-sized. The chain is built from TRBV6-2 or TRBV6-3 and TRBJ1-2. CDR1 and CDR2 (germline): MNHEY, SVGEGT. CDR3 length equals 14 residues. The CDR3 loop reads CASSLGGRYYGYTF.

The rearrangement uses TRBV7-2 and TRBJ1-2; TCRdb lists TRBD1, though no DNA is available to test this call. This CDR3 is built from 11 residues. CDR1 and CDR2 from the germline V gene are SGHTA and FQGNSA. The CDR3 is CASSSRTAYTF.